These 32 T cell receptor beta chains were all obtained from the same sample, sequenced in a study of blood T cell repertoires in COVID-19. Method: immunoSEQ multiplex PCR; TCRdb's copy keeps in-frame clones and lacks some. The top ten clones hold 4% to 5.5% of a sample with tens of thousands of clones, 85% to 90% of them seen once. The specimen sequenced was peripheral blood. The receptors shown here come from a man between 35 and 55 years old with acute or convalescent COVID-19.

The V call is TRBV2, the J call TRBJ1-2; the D is unclear. Trimming cost V 7 bases and J 2 bases, with 14 bases left between them. CDR3 length: 14 amino acids. Germline V gene lookup returns CDR1 SNHLY and CDR2 FYNNEI. CDR3 loop: CASNPGGRNYGYTF. CDR3 DNA: TGTGCCAGCAATCCGGGAGGGCGGAACTATGGCTACACCTTC. Looking up the rest from reference TRBV2 and TRBJ1-2 gives the full variable domain: EPEVTQTPSHQVTQMGQEVILRCVPISNHLYFYWYRQILGQKVEFLVSFYNNEISEKSEIFDDQFSVERPDGSNFTLKIRSTKLEDSAMYFCASNPGGRNYGYTFGSGTRLTVV.

This clone was found once. V usage is TRBV29-1 and J usage is TRBJ1-1; a weak D match, TRBD1 (6 bases). CDR1 SQVTM and CDR2 ANQGSEA come from the germline V gene. This CDR3 region has 12 residues. Trimming left V 5 bases short and J 8 bases short, with 15 bases between. The CDR3 DNA reads TGCAGCGTTTTCGTAGGGGGAACCGAAGCTTTCTTT. Residues: CSVFVGGTEAFF. Full variable domain (missing parts from reference TRBV29-1 and TRBJ1-1): SAVISQKPSRDICQRGTSLTIQCQVDSQVTMMFWYRQQPGQSLTLIATANQGSEATYESGFVIDKFPISRPNLTFSTLTVSNMSPEDSSIYLCSVFVGGTEAFFGQGTRLTVV.

The DNA of the CDR3 is TGTGCCAGCAGCTCGTACACTAGCGGGATATACAATGAGCAGTTCTTC. This translates into CASSSYTSGIYNEQFF. V and J are TRBV7-9 and TRBJ2-1; TRBD2 matches 10 bases. CDR1 and CDR2 from the germline V gene are SEHNR and FQNEAQ (reference sequence). J was trimmed by 4 bases and V by 4 bases; bases with no gene match: 7. The CDR3 consists of 16 residues.

V usage is TRBV5-3 and J usage is TRBJ2-2, with TRBD2 matching 8 bases. TRBV5-3 is noted as an ORF with a role that remains uncertain. This CDR3 region has 21 residues. Trimming cost V 4 bases and J 5 bases; bases outside gene matches: 25. This CDR3 reads CARSPNARIASGRQATGELFF. The CDR3 DNA is TGTGCCAGAAGCCCAAATGCTCGGATCGCTAGCGGGCGCCAGGCAACCGGGGAGCTGTTTTTT.

The CDR3 sequence: CASSPLRGRTEAFF. The CDR3 DNA is TGTGCCAGCTCACCACTTAGGGGGCGAACTGAAGCTTTCTTT. V usage is TRBV18 and J usage is TRBJ1-1; 7 positions agree with TRBD1. The CDR3 consists of 14 residues. Germline V gives CDR1 KGHSH, CDR2 LQKENI. Trimming took 1 base from V and 5 from J; bases not matched to a gene: 4.

The gene calls are TRBV7-3 and TRBJ1-4; 7 bases are shared with TRBD1. The CDR3 runs 17 residues. V lost 1 base to trimming and J lost 2 bases; unmatched junction nucleotides: 7. The germline gives CDR1 SGHTA, CDR2 FQGTGA. CDR3: CASSLIQGIATNEKLFF. The CDR3 nucleotides read TGTGCCAGCAGCTTAATACAGGGGATTGCGACTAATGAAAAACTGTTTTTT.

The chain has TRBV7-2 and TRBJ1-1; D is perhaps TRBD1 (5 bases). CDR1 SGHTA and CDR2 FQGNSA come from the germline V gene. CDR3 size: 15 residues. The V gene lost 5 bases and the J gene lost 5 bases, with 18 bases spanning the gap. The CDR3 is CASSPRAGFGTEAFF. The CDR3 DNA sequence: TGTGCCAGCAGCCCCAGGGCGGGGTTTGGGACTGAAGCTTTCTTT.

V usage is TRBV29-1 and J usage is TRBJ1-1, with 10 bases matching TRBD1. V dropped 7 bases and J dropped 3; count of bases not matched to a gene: 8. CDR3 length equals 14 residues. CDR1 and CDR2 from the germline V gene are SQVTM and ANQGSEA. CDR3 sequence: CSARRTGGDTEAFF. CDR3 nucleotides: TGCAGCGCACGCCGGACAGGGGGGGACACTGAAGCTTTCTTT.

CDR3 amino acids: CASRGQPNTEAFF. Written as DNA, the CDR3 is TGTGCCAGTAGGGGACAGCCGAACACTGAAGCTTTCTTT. The V call is TRBV19, the J call TRBJ1-1; TRBD1 aligns across 7 bases. The CDR3 has 13 amino acids. CDR1 is LNHDA, CDR2 SQIVND, per germline (reference sequence). The junction had 2 bases not matched to a gene; V was cut back by 6 bases and J by 1 base. The variable domain in full, with the rest retrieved from reference TRBV19 and TRBJ1-1, is DGGITQSPKYLFRKEGQNVTLSCEQNLNHDAMYWYRQDPGQGLRLIYYSQIVNDFQKGDIAEGYSVSREKKESFPLTVTSAQKNPTAFYLCASRGQPNTEAFFGQGTRLTVV.

The rearrangement joins TRBV12-3 or TRBV12-4 to TRBJ1-5; D remains unclear. This CDR3 has 12 residues. The V end lost 5 bases, the J end lost 6 bases, and 8 bases lay between the germline ends. DNA of the CDR3: TGTGCCAGCAGTGATTCGGGTCAGCCCCAGCATTTT. Encoded protein: CASSDSGQPQHF.

The V call is TRBV5-1, the J call TRBJ2-1; D uncertain. With 1 base removed from V and 10 bases from J, the gap between germline ends came to 6 bases. The CDR3 loop spans 11 amino acids. Germline V gene data show CDR1 as SGHRS and CDR2 as YFSETQ. The CDR3 bases are TGCGCCAGCAGCTTGACAGAGGAGCAGTTCTTC. This encodes CASSLTEEQFF.

The chain has TRBV5-1 and TRBJ2-7, with a tentative D call TRBD2 (6 bases). Germline CDR1 SGHRS, CDR2 YFSETQ. CDR3 length equals 15 residues. V lost 4 bases, J lost 5 bases, and 19 bases lay in between. The CDR3 DNA follows: TGCGCCAGCAGCCGCGTAGGCGGGACGGGGAACGAGCAGTACTTC. This codes for CASSRVGGTGNEQYF.

This chain's CDR3 is CASSSTTSFHSPLHF. The DNA of the CDR3 is TGTGCCAGCAGCTCCACAACAAGTTTTCATTCACCCCTCCACTTT. The V call is TRBV7-2, the J call TRBJ1-6; D gene uncertain. The CDR3 loop spans 15 amino acids. Germline V CDR1 and CDR2: SGHTA, FQGNSA. The ends were cut back, 4 bases at V and 8 bases at J, with 15 bases in the middle.

V usage is TRBV24-1 and J usage is TRBJ1-2; 8 bases line up with TRBD1. V was pared by 4 bases and J by 5 bases, with 8 bases of the junction left unmatched. This CDR3 is built from 15 residues. The V gene's germline CDR1 is KGHDR and CDR2 SFDVKD. The CDR3 coding sequence is TGTGCCACCAGTGACCTTGACAGGGGAGGGTATGGCTACACCTTC. Translation: CATSDLDRGGYGYTF.

The chain links TRBV12-3 or TRBV12-4 to TRBJ2-5; TRBD1 matches 7 bases. The junction had 2 bases not matched to a gene; V was cut back by 6 bases and J by 1 base. The CDR3 covers 13 residues. The DNA for the CDR3 is TGTGCCAGCAGGCCAGGGGGCCAAGAGACCCAGTACTTC. Its protein is CASRPGGQETQYF.

V is TRBV19 and J is TRBJ2-1; the match to TRBD1 covers 11 bases. With V trimmed by 6 bases and J by 5 bases, 12 bases remained unmatched. The CDR3 is made up of 17 amino acids. CDR1 LNHDA and CDR2 SQIVND come from the germline V gene (reference sequence). The CDR3 bases are TGTGCCAGTAGCTCCAACTCGGGACAGGGGGTCCACAATGAGCAGTTCTTC. Translated: CASSSNSGQGVHNEQFF.

This chain uses TRBV7-6 with TRBJ2-2; no clear D. The CDR3 is made up of 20 amino acids. Germline-derived CDR1 and CDR2 are SGHVS and FNYEAQ. Trimming removed 0 bases at V and 1 base at J, with 21 bases between. Written as DNA, the CDR3 is TGTGCCAGCAGCTTAGCACGCGTCAGGTCTTTTAACTTGAACACCGGGGAGCTGTTTTTT. This gives the protein CASSLARVRSFNLNTGELFF.

The chain combines TRBV6-1 with TRBJ1-2; 7 bases match TRBD1. The V segment lost 2 bases and the J segment 8 bases; nucleotides outside the gene matches: 5. This CDR3 contains 13 residues. Germline CDR1 and CDR2: MNHNS and SASEGT. The DNA for the CDR3 is TGTGCCAGCAGTGAATTGCAGGGGGAAGGCTACACCTTC. The encoded protein is CASSELQGEGYTF.

V gene TRBV7-3 combines with J gene TRBJ2-7, with no clear D. Trimming took off 1 base at V and 6 bases at J, with 10 bases between the two ends. Germline V gene lookup returns CDR1 SGHTA and CDR2 FQGTGA. This CDR3 is 13 amino acids long. The CDR3 loop reads CASSLNPFGEQYF. The CDR3 nucleotides read TGTGCCAGCAGCTTAAATCCCTTCGGCGAGCAGTACTTC.

V gene TRBV6-2 or TRBV6-3 combines with J gene TRBJ2-7; D possibly corresponds to TRBD1 (6 bases). The V gene lost 2 bases and the J gene lost 5 bases, with 10 bases spanning the gap. CDR1 is MNHEY, CDR2 SVGEGT, per germline. CDR3 length equals 13 residues. The CDR3 DNA sequence: TGTGCCAGCAGTTACCTGGACAGACACGAGCAGTACTTC. It specifies CASSYLDRHEQYF.

The table lists this clone with a count of one. This chain joins TRBV11-2 and TRBJ2-2, with TRBD2 as a possible D gene (5 bases). From germline, CDR1 is SGHAT and CDR2 FQNNGV. Trimming pared 1 base from V and 5 bases from J, leaving 8 bases between. The CDR3 is 14 amino acids. The CDR3 DNA reads as TGTGCCAGCAGCTTAGTTCGGAGGACCGGGGAGCTGTTTTTT. This gives the protein CASSLVRRTGELFF.

The J gene is TRBJ2-5, the V gene TRBV30, with D tentatively TRBD1 (6 bases). Germline V lookup: CDR1 GTSNPN, CDR2 SVGIG (reference sequence). The CDR3 contains 14 residues. The V and J ends lost 0 bases and 5 bases respectively, with 13 bases between them. CDR3 DNA sequence: TGTGCCTGGAGTGTTCGAGGGGGTATGGAGACCCAGTACTTC. It yields the protein CAWSVRGGMETQYF.

The chain couples TRBV10-2 to TRBJ1-1; 8 nucleotides align to TRBD1. This CDR3 is 13 amino acids long. CDR1 and CDR2 (germline): WSHSY, SAAADI. Losses at the gene ends were 8 bases for V and 4 bases for J; bases not matched to a gene: 6. CDR3 protein: CASRRGLGTEAFF. The CDR3 DNA is TGCGCCAGCCGCAGGGGGCTAGGCACTGAAGCTTTCTTT.

This rearrangement joins TRBV4-1 to TRBJ2-7; 11 nucleotides line up with TRBD1. With 2 bases clipped from V and 5 bases from J, the junction kept 2 bases outside the gene matches. From germline, CDR1 is MGHRA and CDR2 YSYEKL. The CDR3 loop spans 14 amino acids. The CDR3 sequence is CASSQWTGGDEQYF. CDR3 sequence (DNA): TGCGCCAGCAGCCAATGGACAGGGGGCGACGAGCAGTACTTC.

The chain recombines TRBV5-8 with TRBJ1-5; D remains unclear. The length of the CDR3 is 12 residues. Trimming removed 4 bases at V and 4 bases at J, with 6 bases between. CDR1 is SGHTS, CDR2 YDEGEE, per germline. The CDR3 nucleotides read TGTGCCAGCAGCGCGTCGAATCAGCCCCAGCATTTT. Translation: CASSASNQPQHF.

The CDR3 spells CASSLPGTAVSGNTIYF. The DNA of the CDR3 is TGTGCCAGCTCACTCCCCGGGACAGCTGTCTCTGGAAACACCATATATTTT. The rearrangement uses TRBV18 and TRBJ1-3; 7 nucleotides align to TRBD1. The CDR3 totals 17 residues. Germline V gives CDR1 KGHSH, CDR2 LQKENI. V gave up 4 bases and J gave up 0 bases; unmatched junction bases: 9.

The count of this clone is one. The genes are TRBV5-1 and TRBJ2-1; TRBD2 might be the D (6 bases). This CDR3 comprises 13 residues. CDR1 and CDR2 from the germline V gene are SGHRS and YFSETQ. V lost 2 bases, J lost 9 bases, and 12 bases lay in between. DNA for the CDR3: TGCGCCAGCAGCTTCCCGGGAGAGGGTGAGCAGTTCTTC. Translating gives CASSFPGEGEQFF.

This sequence joins TRBV30 and TRBJ2-7; 8 bases are a match to TRBD2. The CDR3 is 16 residues long. Per the germline V gene, CDR1 is GTSNPN and CDR2 is SVGIG (reference sequence). Unmatched junction bases numbered 15, after V lost 5 bases and J lost 3 bases. DNA of the CDR3: TGTGCCTGGGAGGCCCACCGACTAGCGAAGGACTACGAGCAGTACTTC. It encodes CAWEAHRLAKDYEQYF.

The genes are TRBV7-9 and TRBJ2-2; 8 nucleotides line up with TRBD2. Germline V gene lookup returns CDR1 SEHNR and CDR2 FQNEAQ (reference sequence). V trimming: 1 base; J trimming: 4 bases; junction bases outside the gene matches: 5. The CDR3 has 16 amino acids. The CDR3 spells CASSLGGGRSTGELFF. The CDR3 nucleotides are TGTGCCAGCAGCTTAGGCGGGGGGCGCAGCACCGGGGAGCTGTTTTTT.

The chain joins TRBV3-1 (or the pseudogene TRBV3-2) to TRBJ1-2; perhaps TRBD1 as D (5 bases). Per the germline V gene, CDR1 is LGHDT and CDR2 is YNNKEL (reference sequence). This CDR3 region has 15 residues. Between the trimmed V and J ends, which lost 0 bases and 4 bases, there was a span of 12 bases. The CDR3 region is CASSQDLSGPYGYTF. The CDR3 DNA follows: TGTGCCAGCAGCCAAGATTTATCAGGGCCCTATGGCTACACCTTC.

This chain connects TRBV3-1 (or the pseudogene TRBV3-2) to TRBJ1-2; unclear D gene. The V end was cut by 0 bases, the J end by 4 bases, with 9 bases between. The length of the CDR3 is 14 residues. CDR1 and CDR2 (germline): LGHDT, YNNKEL (reference sequence). The CDR3 here is CASSQDPGVYGYTF. The CDR3 region has the DNA TGTGCCAGCAGCCAAGATCCGGGAGTCTATGGCTACACCTTC.

As DNA, the CDR3 is TGTGCCTGGGTCTGGGCAGGGGGCACTGAAGCTTTCTTT. Its translation is CAWVWAGGTEAFF. This chain links TRBV30 with TRBJ1-1, with TRBD1 matching over 7 bases. The CDR3 is 13 amino acids. In germline, CDR1 is GTSNPN, CDR2 SVGIG (reference sequence). V gave up 5 bases and J gave up 4 bases; unmatched junction bases: 7. Using reference TRBV30 and TRBJ1-1 for the parts outside the CDR3, the full variable domain is SQTIHQWPATLVQPVGSPLSLECTVEGTSNPNLYWYRQAAGRGLQLLFYSVGIGQISSEVPQNLSASRPQDRQFILSSKKLLLSDSGFYLCAWVWAGGTEAFFGQGTRLTVV.